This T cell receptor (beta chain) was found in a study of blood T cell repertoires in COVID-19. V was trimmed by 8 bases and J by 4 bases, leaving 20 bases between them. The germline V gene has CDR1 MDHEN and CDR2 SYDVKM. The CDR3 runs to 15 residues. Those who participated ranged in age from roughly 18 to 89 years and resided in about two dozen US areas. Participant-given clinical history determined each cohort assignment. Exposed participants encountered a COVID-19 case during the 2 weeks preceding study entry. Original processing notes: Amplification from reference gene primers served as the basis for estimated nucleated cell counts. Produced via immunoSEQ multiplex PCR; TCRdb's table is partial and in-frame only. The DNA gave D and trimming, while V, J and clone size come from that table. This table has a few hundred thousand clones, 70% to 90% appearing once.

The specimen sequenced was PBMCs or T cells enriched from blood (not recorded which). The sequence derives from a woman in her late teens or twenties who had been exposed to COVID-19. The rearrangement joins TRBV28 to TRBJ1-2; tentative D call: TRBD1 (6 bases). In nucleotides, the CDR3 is TGTGCCAGCGAAGGATTGGACAGCCACTTCTATGGCTACACCTTC. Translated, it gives CASEGLDSHFYGYTF.